This T cell receptor beta chain comes out of a study of cytomegalovirus exposure and HLA in healthy donors. At the level of the study: A later analysis reported the same platform for the 100 to 150 validation repertoires and the 650 to 750 first-cohort repertoires.

Clones were sequenced by immunoSEQ multiplex PCR, and TCRdb holds only the in-frame ones, with some missing. Here the sample spans some 140,000 clones, about 88% being singletons. For this clone: Antigen: not known.

Overall study findings and caveats: Cytomegalovirus-associated status was assigned to approximately 160 TCR beta chains. There were a few CMV-associated chains whose specificity for CMV antigens was confirmed in vitro.

Deletions cut 0 bases from V and 10 bases from J, with 20 bases between. The CDR3 contains 16 residues. The V gene's germline CDR1 is SGHRS and CDR2 YFSETQ. The chain uses TRBV5-1 and TRBJ2-1; tentative D call: TRBD2 (6 bases). This clonotype originated in a woman aged 18 to 35 in good health and CMV-seropositive. The specimen was PBMCs. This CDR3 reads CASSLGRGRGAWEQFF. CDR3 DNA sequence: TGCGCCAGCAGCTTGGGGCGGGGAAGGGGAGCTTGGGAGCAGTTCTTC. Combining the CDR3 with reference TRBV5-1 and TRBJ2-1 gives the whole variable domain KAGVTQTPRYLIKTRGQQVTLSCSPISGHRSVSWYQQTPGQGLQFLFEYFSETQRNKGNFPGRFSGRQFSNSRSEMNVSTLELGDSALYLCASSLGRGRGAWEQFFGPGTRLTVL.